These 31 T cell receptor beta chains originate from one sample sequenced in a study of blood T cell repertoires in COVID-19. Assay: immunoSEQ multiplex PCR; the TCRdb copy retains only in-frame clones and omits some. The sample has 250,000 to 300,000 clones, about nine tenths seen once. The sample comprised peripheral blood. The receptors originated from a woman aged 30 to 39 with COVID-19, enrolled during active disease.

This clone was seen only once. The chain links TRBV28 to TRBJ1-6; D uncertain. This CDR3 contains 14 residues. V was shortened by 4 bases and J by 7 bases, with 11 bases between the two germline ends. The V gene's germline CDR1 is MDHEN and CDR2 SYDVKM. The CDR3 loop reads CASSSGLPNSPLHF. Here the CDR3 DNA reads TGTGCCAGCAGTTCCGGTCTGCCAAATTCACCCCTCCACTTT.

The count of this clone is one. This chain uses TRBV7-8 with TRBJ2-7; D may be TRBD1 (7 bases). The CDR3 sequence is 15 residues long. Trimming took off 1 base at V and 4 bases at J, with 14 bases between the two ends. Germline CDR1 and CDR2: SGHVS and FQNEAQ. CDR3 sequence reads: CASSLERPGGYEQYF. The CDR3 bases are TGTGCCAGCAGCTTAGAGCGTCCAGGGGGGTACGAGCAGTACTTC.

The gene calls are TRBV6-1 and TRBJ2-7; D is possibly TRBD1 (8 bases). V shed 2 bases and J shed 4 bases, with 18 bases lying between them. Looked up from germline, CDR1 is MNHNS and CDR2 is SASEGT. This CDR3 has 16 residues. The CDR3 DNA follows: TGTGCCAGCAGTGAAAGGGGGGGACAGGTTTTGTACGAGCAGTACTTC. This translates into CASSERGGQVLYEQYF.

V usage is TRBV6-5 and J usage is TRBJ2-1, with a weak D call TRBD2 (6 bases). Trimming left V 7 bases short and J 0 bases short, with 10 bases between. Germline V lookup: CDR1 MNHEY, CDR2 SVGAGI. This CDR3 contains 14 residues. The CDR3 protein is CASNPGSSYNEQFF. The CDR3 nucleotides are TGTGCCAGCAACCCCGGGAGCTCCTACAATGAGCAGTTCTTC.

The genes are TRBV6-5 and TRBJ1-2, with TRBD1 matching 12 bases. The J segment lost 6 bases and the V segment lost 4 bases, leaving 9 bases of the junction unmatched. This CDR3 has 16 residues. CDR1 is MNHEY, CDR2 SVGAGI, per germline. In nucleotides, the CDR3 is TGTGCCAGCAGTTTCTCCCGGGACAGGGGGCTGGATGGCTACACCTTC. Its protein is CASSFSRDRGLDGYTF.

V is TRBV28 and J is TRBJ1-5; no definite D call. The V and J ends lost 2 bases and 0 bases respectively, with 8 bases between them. Germline CDR1 reads MDHEN; CDR2 reads SYDVKM. This CDR3 comprises 15 residues. The CDR3: CASSLSPNSNQPQHF. As DNA, the CDR3 is TGTGCCAGCAGTTTAAGCCCTAATAGCAATCAGCCCCAGCATTTT.

This chain connects TRBV6-4 to TRBJ1-5; weak D call: TRBD1 (6 bases). Germline lookup yields CDR1 MRHNA and CDR2 SNTAGT. This CDR3 comprises 15 residues. V was trimmed by 11 bases and J by 3 bases, leaving 20 bases between them. This chain's CDR3 is CARRNRDPPNQPQHF. Written as DNA, the CDR3 is TGTGCCCGAAGAAACAGGGATCCCCCCAATCAGCCCCAGCATTTT.

This clone was recorded once. The J gene is TRBJ1-2, the V gene TRBV2, with TRBD1 matching 11 bases. Germline assignment: CDR1 SNHLY and CDR2 FYNNEI. The CDR3 consists of 15 residues. J lost 2 bases, V lost 8 bases, and 7 bases had no gene match. DNA of the CDR3: TGTGCCAGCCTAAAGGACAGGGGGCTGAACTATGGCTACACCTTC. Protein sequence: CASLKDRGLNYGYTF.

The CDR3 DNA reads as TGTGCCATCAGAACAGGGAGCACTGAAGCTTTCTTT. Its protein product is CAIRTGSTEAFF. This rearrangement joins TRBV10-3 to TRBJ1-1, with D maybe TRBD1 (6 bases). The ends were cut back, 6 bases at V and 4 bases at J, with 9 bases in the middle. The CDR3 contains 12 residues. CDR1 is ENHRY and CDR2 is SYGVKD in the germline V gene.

The chain has TRBV15 and TRBJ2-3, with 7 bases matching TRBD1. CDR3 length equals 15 residues. The V gene end was trimmed by 1 base and the J gene end by 4 bases; junction bases not matched to a gene: 5. Germline V gives CDR1 LNHNV, CDR2 YYDKDF (reference sequence). This CDR3 is CATSRAAGGADTQYF. CDR3 sequence (DNA): TGTGCCACCAGCAGAGCGGCAGGGGGTGCAGATACGCAGTATTTT.

This clone occurred a few times. The V and J genes are TRBV10-3 and TRBJ2-3; 8 nucleotides agree with TRBD2. The ends lost 0 bases at V and 8 bases at J; junction bases unmatched: 13. The germline gives CDR1 ENHRY, CDR2 SYGVKD. CDR3 length: 17 amino acids. The CDR3 region has the DNA TGTGCCATCAGTGAGTCTGCGGGAGGCACACACAAGGTTACGCAGTATTTT. It codes for CAISESAGGTHKVTQYF.

The CDR3 DNA is TGTGCCAGCAGCCGTCAGGGGGACTCACCCCTCCACTTT. Amino acids: CASSRQGDSPLHF. The chain carries TRBV3-1 (or the pseudogene TRBV3-2) and TRBJ1-6; TRBD1 matches 7 bases. V gave up 4 bases and J gave up 10 bases; unmatched junction bases: 4. The CDR3 loop spans 13 amino acids. Germline V gives CDR1 LGHDT, CDR2 YNNKEL (reference sequence).

J is TRBJ2-1 and V is TRBV29-1; 7 nucleotides align to TRBD2. Germline-derived CDR1 and CDR2 are SQVTM and ANQGSEA. With 3 bases clipped from V and 6 bases from J, the junction kept 8 bases outside the gene matches. The CDR3 contains 14 residues. The CDR3 coding sequence is TGCAGCGTTGATGGCGGGAGTTTTACCAATGAGCAGTTCTTC. Translation: CSVDGGSFTNEQFF.

The rearrangement joins TRBV25-1 to TRBJ2-1, with 7 bases fitting TRBD2. This CDR3 region has 15 residues. The V gene's germline CDR1 is MGHDK and CDR2 SYGVNS. The J segment lost 2 bases and the V segment lost 2 bases, leaving 3 bases of the junction unmatched. The CDR3 region has the DNA TGTGCCAGCAGTGAACCCCTAGCGGCCTACAATGAGCAGTTCTTC. The encoded protein is CASSEPLAAYNEQFF.

This chain connects TRBV11-1 to TRBJ2-7; possible D gene TRBD1, 5 bases. This CDR3 has 13 residues. The V end was cut by 4 bases, the J end by 1 base, with 8 bases between. From germline, CDR1 is SGHAT and CDR2 FQDESV (reference sequence). CDR3 coding DNA: TGTGCCAGCAGCTCGACAGCTTCCTACGAGCAGTACTTC. It specifies CASSSTASYEQYF.

This clone appeared once. This chain joins TRBV29-1 and TRBJ1-3; D possibly corresponds to TRBD1 (5 bases). V gave up 4 bases and J gave up 0 bases, with 7 bases separating them. The CDR3 is made up of 13 amino acids. CDR1 is SQVTM and CDR2 is ANQGSEA in the germline V gene. CDR3 residues: CSVAGFSGNTIYF. Here the CDR3 DNA reads TGCAGCGTTGCAGGGTTCTCTGGAAACACCATATATTTT.

The chain carries TRBV2 and TRBJ1-5; D unclear. Germline V gene data show CDR1 as SNHLY and CDR2 as FYNNEI. Trimming left V 8 bases short and J 6 bases short, with 14 bases between. The CDR3 is 13 amino acids. The CDR3 region is CASRASSGQPQHF. The CDR3, as DNA: TGTGCCAGCCGCGCCTCCTCTGGTCAGCCCCAGCATTTT. The variable domain in full, completed from reference TRBV2 and TRBJ1-5, reads EPEVTQTPSHQVTQMGQEVILRCVPISNHLYFYWYRQILGQKVEFLVSFYNNEISEKSEIFDDQFSVERPDGSNFTLKIRSTKLEDSAMYFCASRASSGQPQHFGDGTRLSIL.

The genes are TRBV9 and TRBJ2-7; 9 bases match TRBD2. Germline values: CDR1 SGDLS, CDR2 YYNGEE. The CDR3 spans 20 residues. V shed 4 bases and J 3 bases; nucleotides not matched to a gene: 23. The CDR3 nucleotides read TGTGCCAGCAGCCCGCAGGGGGGCAGGGGCAAAGCGGGAGGCCACTACGAGCAGTACTTC. It translates to CASSPQGGRGKAGGHYEQYF.

CDR3 sequence: CASSFRSLATEAFF. CDR3 sequence (DNA): TGTGCCAGCAGTTTTAGGAGTTTGGCCACTGAAGCTTTCTTT. The gene calls are TRBV28 and TRBJ1-1; D uncertain. The germline CDR1 and CDR2 sequences are MDHEN and SYDVKM. The CDR3 covers 14 residues. V dropped 3 bases and J dropped 4 bases, with 12 bases sitting between them.

The chain uses TRBV5-4 and TRBJ1-3, with TRBD1 matching over 8 bases. V dropped 3 bases and J dropped 6; count of bases not matched to a gene: 8. CDR3 length: 15 amino acids. Looked up from germline, CDR1 is SGHNT and CDR2 is YYREEE (reference sequence). The CDR3 DNA reads TGTGCCAGCAGCTATGGACAGGGCAGAGAAAACACCATATATTTT. Translating it yields CASSYGQGRENTIYF. Filled out from reference TRBV5-4 and TRBJ1-3, the complete variable domain reads ETGVTQSPTHLIKTRGQQVTLRCSSQSGHNTVSWYQQALGQGPQFIFQYYREEENGRGNFPPRFSGLQFPNYSSELNVNALELDDSALYLCASSYGQGRENTIYFGEGSWLTVV.

The chain has TRBV6-5 and TRBJ2-3; 7 bases match TRBD1. The CDR3 runs to 12 residues. The V gene end was trimmed by 8 bases and the J gene end by 5 bases; junction bases not matched to a gene: 4. Germline CDR1 reads MNHEY; CDR2 reads SVGAGI. The CDR3 sequence is CASRDRGDTQYF. CDR3 nucleotide sequence: TGTGCCAGCCGGGACAGAGGAGATACGCAGTATTTT.

The chain couples TRBV15 to TRBJ1-2, with 10 bases that match TRBD1. From germline, CDR1 is LNHNV and CDR2 YYDKDF (reference sequence). Trimming at V came to 0 bases and at J to 6 bases, leaving 4 bases not matched to a gene. This CDR3 contains 15 residues. The CDR3 DNA reads TGTGCCACCAGCAGAGAGGGACAGGGGCTGGATGGCTACACCTTC. This codes for CATSREGQGLDGYTF.

V gene TRBV6-1 combines with J gene TRBJ2-3, with D tentatively TRBD1 (6 bases). CDR3 length: 19 amino acids. Per the germline V gene, CDR1 is MNHNS and CDR2 is SASEGT. Trimming cost V 4 bases and J 2 bases, with 25 bases left between them. The CDR3 sequence: CASSVLVRQAGTPTDTQYF. The CDR3 DNA sequence: TGTGCCAGCAGTGTCCTCGTTAGACAGGCCGGGACCCCCACAGATACGCAGTATTTT.

The chain carries TRBV5-5 and TRBJ2-2; a weak D match, TRBD1 (5 bases). Germline V gives CDR1 SGHKS, CDR2 YYEKEE (reference sequence). Trimming removed 1 base at V and 1 base at J, with 14 bases between. This CDR3 has 17 amino acids. The CDR3 protein is CASSLRLGHQNTGELFF. As DNA, the CDR3 is TGTGCCAGCAGCTTGCGTTTAGGACACCAGAACACCGGGGAGCTGTTTTTT.

This chain joins TRBV18 and TRBJ2-1; 8 bases agree with TRBD1. CDR3 size: 14 residues. Unmatched junction bases numbered 5, after V lost 5 bases and J lost 5 bases. CDR1 and CDR2 from the germline V gene are KGHSH and LQKENI. This CDR3 is CASSSTGGHNEQFF. The CDR3 nucleotides are TGTGCCAGCTCATCTACAGGGGGACACAATGAGCAGTTCTTC.

J is TRBJ2-1 and V is TRBV7-3, with D maybe TRBD2 (5 bases). V lost 4 bases, J lost 6 bases, and 10 bases lay in between. The CDR3 contains 13 residues. Germline lookup yields CDR1 SGHTA and CDR2 FQGTGA. CDR3 coding DNA: TGTGCCAGCAGCTCCTCAGCGGCCAATGAGCAGTTCTTC. Translated, it gives CASSSSAANEQFF.

The J gene is TRBJ1-6, the V gene TRBV5-1; TRBD1 is a possible D gene (5 bases). V was trimmed by 4 bases and J by 9 bases, leaving 17 bases between them. Germline V gene sequence: CDR1 SGHRS, CDR2 YFSETQ. This CDR3 is built from 15 residues. The CDR3 spells CASSRDLSGGSPLHF. CDR3 nucleotides: TGCGCCAGCAGCCGAGACCTCTCCGGGGGTTCACCCCTCCACTTT. Full variable domain (rest looked up from reference TRBV5-1 and TRBJ1-6): KAGVTQTPRYLIKTRGQQVTLSCSPISGHRSVSWYQQTPGQGLQFLFEYFSETQRNKGNFPGRFSGRQFSNSRSEMNVSTLELGDSALYLCASSRDLSGGSPLHFGNGTRLTVT.

The rearrangement links TRBV4-1 to TRBJ1-5, with 7 bases matching TRBD1. Germline V gene lookup returns CDR1 MGHRA and CDR2 YSYEKL. With 1 base clipped from V and 1 base from J, the junction kept 7 bases outside the gene matches. The CDR3 is made up of 17 amino acids. The CDR3 loop reads CASSQVDRAGSNQPQHF. The CDR3 DNA reads as TGCGCCAGCAGCCAAGTCGACAGGGCGGGAAGCAATCAGCCCCAGCATTTT.

This chain connects TRBV9 to TRBJ1-5, with D possibly being TRBD1 (6 bases). CDR1 and CDR2 from the germline V gene are SGDLS and YYNGEE. V lost 4 bases to trimming and J lost 0 bases, with 11 bases between them. The CDR3 is made up of 15 amino acids. The CDR3 coding sequence is TGTGCCAGCAGCCCCTACAGGGATAGCAATCAGCCCCAGCATTTT. This sequence encodes CASSPYRDSNQPQHF.

The chain carries TRBV3-1 (or the pseudogene TRBV3-2) and TRBJ1-2; a possible D gene is TRBD1 (5 bases). The CDR3 covers 17 residues. Trimming left V 3 bases short and J 4 bases short, with 21 bases between. Germline lookup yields CDR1 LGHDT and CDR2 YNNKEL (reference sequence). The CDR3 protein is CASSHPIGGRKAYGYTF. The CDR3 DNA reads as TGTGCCAGCAGCCACCCCATCGGGGGGAGGAAAGCCTATGGCTACACCTTC.

The chain joins TRBV2 to TRBJ1-5, with D unclear. The V gene's germline CDR1 is SNHLY and CDR2 FYNNEI. The germline V and J ends were trimmed by 3 bases and 0 bases, with 9 bases remaining between them. The CDR3 covers 15 residues. CDR3 DNA: TGTGCCAGCAGTGAGGGAGTCAATAGCAATCAGCCCCAGCATTTT. Translated: CASSEGVNSNQPQHF.